The 29 T cell receptor beta chains below all came from one sample that was sequenced in a study of PD-L1 blockade in urothelial cancer. Some clones are missing from TCRdb's copy, which holds only in-frame ones; the method was immunoSEQ multiplex PCR. The data hold 58,000 or so clones, with 86% observed a single time. This material consisted of PBMCs, taken around atezolizumab (anti-PD-L1) treatment. Receptor source: a middle-aged man with urothelial cancer.

The chain uses TRBV9 and TRBJ2-1; a possible D gene is TRBD2 (5 bases). The germline CDR1 and CDR2 sequences are SGDLS and YYNGEE. The CDR3 runs 14 residues. V dropped 7 bases and J dropped 8 bases, with 19 bases sitting between them. The CDR3 region has the DNA TGTGCCAGCGCGGCCTCTTCAACTAGAGATGAGCAGTTCTTC. Amino acids: CASAASSTRDEQFF.

This clone was counted between two and nine times. The rearrangement uses TRBV4-1 and TRBJ2-2, with TRBD2 matching over 7 bases. The CDR3 has 17 residues. Germline assignment: CDR1 MGHRA and CDR2 YSYEKL. Trimming removed 1 base from V and 6 bases from J; junction bases left unmatched: 11. The CDR3 loop reads CASSQGGAGPGPGELFF. In nucleotides, the CDR3 is TGCGCCAGCAGCCAAGGGGGAGCGGGACCAGGGCCCGGGGAGCTGTTTTTT.

The J gene is TRBJ2-2, the V gene TRBV5-6, with 7 bases matching TRBD1. The V gene's germline CDR1 is SGHDT and CDR2 YYEEEE. V dropped 3 bases and J dropped 13; count of bases not matched to a gene: 3. The CDR3 loop spans 11 amino acids. CDR3 sequence: CASSSRDRLFF. CDR3 coding DNA: TGTGCCAGCAGCTCCCGGGACAGGCTGTTTTTT.

J is TRBJ2-3 and V is TRBV10-1; 7 bases align to TRBD1. Unmatched junction bases numbered 4, after V lost 0 bases and J lost 4 bases. The CDR3 has 15 residues. The germline V gene has CDR1 WNHNN and CDR2 SYGVQD (reference sequence). The CDR3 bases are TGCGCCAGCAGTGAGTCGGGGCAGGGGGCAGATACGCAGTATTTT. This sequence encodes CASSESGQGADTQYF.

V gene TRBV5-1 combines with J gene TRBJ2-1, with 9 bases matching TRBD2. The CDR3 has 14 amino acids. Germline V gene sequence: CDR1 SGHRS, CDR2 YFSETQ. The V gene end was trimmed by 0 bases and the J gene end by 10 bases; junction bases not matched to a gene: 5. CDR3 nucleotides: TGCGCCAGCAGCTTGGAGGCTAGCGGGAACGAGCAGTTCTTC. Translation: CASSLEASGNEQFF.

This clone was observed a handful of times. This sequence joins TRBV7-8 and TRBJ2-7; no firm D call. Per germline, CDR1 SGHVS and CDR2 FQNEAQ. With 0 bases removed from V and 1 base from J, the gap between germline ends came to 10 bases. The CDR3 extends over 15 amino acids. CDR3 residues: CASSLARVTSYEQYF. The CDR3 coding sequence is TGTGCCAGCAGCTTAGCGCGCGTTACTTCCTACGAGCAGTACTTC.

This chain joins TRBV18 and TRBJ1-2; D unresolved. The CDR3 runs to 13 residues. V lost 4 bases and J lost 1, with 7 bases in between. CDR1 KGHSH and CDR2 LQKENI come from the germline V gene. CDR3 in DNA: TGTGCCAGCTCACATGGCAGTAACTATGGCTACACCTTC. It is translated as CASSHGSNYGYTF.

This clone is labeled as medium-sized. The chain joins TRBV5-1 to TRBJ2-7; 7 bases are shared with TRBD1. The CDR3 covers 13 residues. The junction had 4 bases not matched to a gene; V was cut back by 4 bases and J by 3 bases. Germline lookup yields CDR1 SGHRS and CDR2 YFSETQ. The CDR3: CASSTTGNYEQYF. The CDR3 coding sequence is TGCGCCAGCAGCACGACAGGGAACTACGAGCAGTACTTC. The whole variable domain, remainder taken from reference TRBV5-1 and TRBJ2-7, is KAGVTQTPRYLIKTRGQQVTLSCSPISGHRSVSWYQQTPGQGLQFLFEYFSETQRNKGNFPGRFSGRQFSNSRSEMNVSTLELGDSALYLCASSTTGNYEQYFGPGTRLTVT.

This clone was recorded once. The rearrangement uses TRBV5-5 and TRBJ1-1; TRBD1 agrees at 9 bases. With V trimmed by 4 bases and J by 1 base, 5 bases remained unmatched. This CDR3 comprises 15 residues. Germline V gene data show CDR1 as SGHKS and CDR2 as YYEKEE (reference sequence). CDR3 region: CASSGGQGRNTEAFF. The CDR3 DNA reads as TGTGCCAGCAGCGGCGGACAGGGGAGGAACACTGAAGCTTTCTTT.

The chain combines TRBV7-9 with TRBJ2-1; D gene uncertain. V lost 5 bases to trimming and J lost 10 bases, with 12 bases between them. The CDR3 consists of 12 residues. Germline V gene data show CDR1 as SEHNR and CDR2 as FQNEAQ (reference sequence). CDR3 region: CASSRSAEEQFF. CDR3 DNA: TGTGCCAGCAGCCGATCTGCGGAGGAGCAGTTCTTC.

This clone was recorded once. The chain couples TRBV7-9 to TRBJ2-7, with D possibly being TRBD2 (5 bases). CDR3 length equals 15 residues. Between the trimmed V and J ends, which lost 0 bases and 3 bases, there was a span of 12 bases. In germline, CDR1 is SEHNR, CDR2 FQNEAQ (reference sequence). The CDR3 loop is CASSLAAGADYEQYF. CDR3 nucleotides: TGTGCCAGCAGCTTAGCGGCGGGTGCGGACTACGAGCAGTACTTC.

J is TRBJ2-3 and V is TRBV9; 11 nucleotides agree with TRBD1. The CDR3 is 15 amino acids. Looked up from germline, CDR1 is SGDLS and CDR2 is YYNGEE. With 5 bases clipped from V and 3 bases from J, the junction kept 5 bases outside the gene matches. The CDR3 sequence: CASRAGTGGTDTQYF. CDR3 nucleotides: TGTGCCAGCAGAGCGGGGACAGGGGGGACAGATACGCAGTATTTT.

The chain couples TRBV27 to TRBJ1-6, with TRBD1 as a possible D gene (6 bases). Germline CDR1 is MNHEY and CDR2 is SMNVEV (reference sequence). This CDR3 comprises 13 residues. Trimming cost V 4 bases and J 10 bases, with 11 bases left between them. CDR3 loop: CASSSTGSSPLHF. Written as DNA, the CDR3 is TGTGCCAGCAGTTCTACAGGGTCCTCACCCCTCCACTTT.

The chain links TRBV6-1 to TRBJ2-3; tentatively, D is TRBD1 (6 bases). CDR3 size: 14 residues. Looked up from germline, CDR1 is MNHNS and CDR2 is SASEGT. Trimming took off 4 bases at V and 6 bases at J, with 14 bases between the two ends. The CDR3 loop reads CASSGNRVGDTQYF. The DNA for the CDR3 is TGTGCCAGCAGTGGTAACAGGGTAGGGGATACGCAGTATTTT.

V and J are TRBV30 and TRBJ2-7, with D perhaps matching TRBD1 (5 bases). The CDR3 has 13 amino acids. Trimming cost V 3 bases and J 5 bases, with 14 bases left between them. The germline gives CDR1 GTSNPN, CDR2 SVGIG (reference sequence). The DNA for the CDR3 is TGTGCCTGGAGAAAGGCAGGGCCCGACGAGCAGTACTTC. Translated: CAWRKAGPDEQYF.

This clone was recorded a few times. This chain joins TRBV6-5 and TRBJ2-2; the D gene is possibly TRBD2 (5 bases). V lost 6 bases and J lost 0, with 11 bases in between. Germline CDR1 MNHEY, CDR2 SVGAGI. The CDR3 length is 15 residues. The CDR3 DNA is TGTGCCAGCAGAAAAGCGGAAACGAACACCGGGGAGCTGTTTTTT. Residues: CASRKAETNTGELFF.

J is TRBJ2-2 and V is TRBV5-1; D may be TRBD1 (5 bases). From germline, CDR1 is SGHRS and CDR2 YFSETQ. V dropped 4 bases and J dropped 1 base, with 11 bases sitting between them. CDR3 length: 15 amino acids. The CDR3 loop is CASSTGHQNTGELFF. The CDR3 coding sequence is TGCGCCAGCAGCACAGGACACCAGAACACCGGGGAGCTGTTTTTT.

This chain connects TRBV2 to TRBJ2-3, with no clear D. V shed 6 bases and J shed 0 bases, with 10 bases lying between them. Germline V gene data show CDR1 as SNHLY and CDR2 as FYNNEI. This CDR3 spans 14 amino acids. Here the CDR3 reads CASRMRESTDTQYF. For the CDR3, the DNA is TGTGCCAGCAGAATGAGAGAGAGCACAGATACGCAGTATTTT. The whole variable domain, filled in from reference TRBV2 and TRBJ2-3, reads EPEVTQTPSHQVTQMGQEVILRCVPISNHLYFYWYRQILGQKVEFLVSFYNNEISEKSEIFDDQFSVERPDGSNFTLKIRSTKLEDSAMYFCASRMRESTDTQYFGPGTRLTVL.

The chain employs TRBV29-1 and TRBJ2-7; a possible D gene is TRBD1 (5 bases). The CDR3 extends over 14 amino acids. CDR1 and CDR2 (germline): SQVTM, ANQGSEA. Trimming pared 3 bases from V and 2 bases from J, leaving 14 bases between. The CDR3 region is CSVEGPLGTYEQYF. The CDR3 nucleotides are TGCAGCGTTGAGGGGCCGCTGGGTACCTACGAGCAGTACTTC.

V gene TRBV18 combines with J gene TRBJ1-3, with D perhaps matching TRBD1 (6 bases). V lost 3 bases, J lost 0 bases, and 15 bases lay in between. The CDR3 consists of 17 residues. Germline V gene sequence: CDR1 KGHSH, CDR2 LQKENI. In nucleotides, the CDR3 is TGTGCCAGCTCACCCCAAGGGGGGGCTCACTCTGGAAACACCATATATTTT. This gives the protein CASSPQGGAHSGNTIYF.

This rearrangement joins TRBV5-1 to TRBJ1-4, with 12 positions matching TRBD1. The CDR3 length is 15 residues. Trimming cost V 0 bases and J 8 bases; bases outside gene matches: 2. The V gene's germline CDR1 is SGHRS and CDR2 YFSETQ. The CDR3: CASSLGDRGREKLFF. The CDR3 DNA reads as TGCGCCAGCAGCTTGGGGGACAGGGGGCGCGAAAAACTGTTTTTT.

V and J are TRBV7-9 and TRBJ1-3; D uncertain. V was clipped by 3 bases and J by 0 bases, with 15 bases between them. Germline V lookup: CDR1 SEHNR, CDR2 FQNEAQ (reference sequence). The CDR3 spans 17 residues. The CDR3 loop reads CASSFYRDKSSGNTIYF. The CDR3 nucleotides are TGTGCCAGCAGCTTCTATAGAGACAAAAGCTCTGGAAACACCATATATTTT.

A word on this clone: Sequence at one end of the junction differs from germline and may be a read error. The chain has TRBV7-7 and TRBJ2-1; 7 bases align to TRBD2. CDR1 is SSHAT, CDR2 FNYEAQ, per germline (reference sequence). The CDR3 sequence is 16 residues long. The CDR3: CASSLASSGMPNEQFF. Here the CDR3 DNA reads TGTGCTAGCAGCTTAGCGTCCAGCGGGATGCCCAATGAGCAGTTCTTC.

The chain joins TRBV7-9 to TRBJ1-1; tentative D call: TRBD1 (6 bases). V lost 5 bases to trimming and J lost 0 bases, with 13 bases between them. Germline V gene lookup returns CDR1 SEHNR and CDR2 FQNEAQ (reference sequence). This CDR3 is 15 amino acids long. The CDR3 bases are TGTGCCAGCAGCCCCCCGGGACAAATGAACACTGAAGCTTTCTTT. Its protein is CASSPPGQMNTEAFF.

This sequence joins TRBV5-1 and TRBJ1-5; no clear D. Germline CDR1 reads SGHRS; CDR2 reads YFSETQ. CDR3 length: 13 amino acids. Trimming stripped 4 bases from V and 4 bases from J, with 9 bases between. The CDR3 DNA reads as TGCGCCAGCAGCCCCGAGGGTAATCAGCCCCAGCATTTT. It yields the protein CASSPEGNQPQHF.

The chain joins TRBV27 to TRBJ2-7, with no clear D. The V end lost 4 bases, the J end lost 3 bases, and 10 bases lay between the germline ends. CDR1 and CDR2 from the germline V gene are MNHEY and SMNVEV (reference sequence). The CDR3 length is 13 residues. CDR3 DNA: TGTGCCAGCAGTTCACTTCCACTCTACGAGCAGTACTTC. It is translated as CASSSLPLYEQYF.

The chain employs TRBV10-3 and TRBJ2-3; 10 bases map to TRBD2. There are 14 residues in the CDR3. Germline V gene data show CDR1 as ENHRY and CDR2 as SYGVKD. Trimming took 6 bases from V and 1 from J; bases not matched to a gene: 1. The CDR3 DNA reads as TGTGCCATCAGGGGGACTAGCGGCACAGATACGCAGTATTTT. This translates into CAIRGTSGTDTQYF.

The chain couples TRBV7-2 to TRBJ2-1; tentatively, D is TRBD2 (8 bases). Trimming took 4 bases from V and 6 from J, leaving 16 bases between them. The length of the CDR3 is 15 residues. Per germline, CDR1 SGHTA and CDR2 FQGNSA. DNA for the CDR3: TGTGCCAGCAGCTCAGGGGGGACTAGTCGCAATGAGCAGTTCTTC. Its translation is CASSSGGTSRNEQFF.

The chain carries TRBV6-1 and TRBJ2-5; 9 nucleotides match TRBD2. The CDR3 runs 17 residues. The V and J ends lost 1 base and 7 bases, in that order; junction bases with no gene match: 13. Germline CDR1 MNHNS, CDR2 SASEGT. The CDR3 loop is CASSEGPLAGMSGTQYF. In DNA, the CDR3 is TGTGCCAGCAGTGAAGGGCCTCTAGCGGGAATGAGTGGGACCCAGTACTTC.